Shown below are 9 T cell receptor beta chains from a single sample sequenced in a study of cytomegalovirus exposure and HLA in healthy donors. The PCR made use of 60 Vbeta and 13 Jbeta primers. The repertoire was sequenced with immunoSEQ multiplex PCR; TCRdb's copy has only in-frame clones and lacks some. The table records roughly 150,000 clones, 73% of them present only once. The material sequenced was PBMCs. The receptors shown here come from a woman younger than 30 in good health and CMV-seropositive.

This rearrangement joins TRBV7-2 to TRBJ2-5; 9 bases match TRBD2. Germline assignment: CDR1 SGHTA and CDR2 FQGNSA. The length of the CDR3 is 16 residues. The V segment lost 0 bases and the J segment 7 bases; nucleotides outside the gene matches: 9. Here the CDR3 DNA reads TGTGCCAGCAGCTTAGCTAGCGGGGGTGGGTCGGGGACCCAGTACTTC. The encoded protein is CASSLASGGGSGTQYF.

This clone was counted a few times. The V and J genes are TRBV18 and TRBJ1-3; D uncertain. The germline CDR1 and CDR2 sequences are KGHSH and LQKENI. The CDR3 has 14 amino acids. V was pared by 3 bases and J by 3 bases, with 9 bases between. CDR3 sequence: CASSPAGYGNTIYF. The CDR3 bases are TGTGCCAGCTCACCGGCGGGCTATGGAAACACCATATATTTT.

To note about this clone: The junction departs from germline at one end; a sequencing error may be responsible. The chain has TRBV7-9 and TRBJ1-1, with 7 bases matching TRBD1. The CDR3 runs 14 residues. Germline lookup yields CDR1 SEHNR and CDR2 FQNEAQ (reference sequence). The CDR3 region is CSSSTGERVTEAFF. The CDR3 DNA reads TGTTCCAGCAGTACAGGGGAGAGGGTCACTGAAGCTTTCTTT.

This sequence joins TRBV5-1 and TRBJ2-7, with 9 bases lining up with TRBD1. This CDR3 spans 16 amino acids. The V gene's germline CDR1 is SGHRS and CDR2 YFSETQ. Trimming took 4 bases from V and 2 from J; bases not matched to a gene: 10. Here the CDR3 DNA reads TGCGCCAGCAGCCTAGTCACGAACAGGGGGCCCTACGAGCAGTACTTC. It specifies CASSLVTNRGPYEQYF.

The chain combines TRBV9 with TRBJ2-2; weak D call: TRBD2 (6 bases). CDR1 and CDR2 from the germline V gene are SGDLS and YYNGEE. V was trimmed by 6 bases and J by 1 base, leaving 7 bases between them. This CDR3 has 13 residues. The CDR3 loop is CASTGVNTGELFF. CDR3 nucleotide sequence: TGTGCCAGCACGGGGGTGAACACCGGGGAGCTGTTTTTT.

In this sample, this clone turned up a few times. The chain has TRBV6-5 and TRBJ2-2; 7 bases align to TRBD2. CDR1 MNHEY and CDR2 SVGAGI come from the germline V gene. V gave up 7 bases and J gave up 6 bases; unmatched junction bases: 8. The CDR3 has 14 amino acids. The DNA for the CDR3 is TGTGCCAGCACCCGGGACTACCTATCCGGGGAGCTGTTTTTT. This encodes CASTRDYLSGELFF.

The chain couples TRBV2 to TRBJ2-7; D uncertain. V dropped 6 bases and J dropped 0 bases, with 9 bases sitting between them. CDR3 size: 13 residues. The germline CDR1 and CDR2 sequences are SNHLY and FYNNEI. The CDR3 DNA reads as TGTGCCAGCAGGACAACTCCCTCCTACGAGCAGTACTTC. Its translation is CASRTTPSYEQYF.

This clone was seen only once. This chain uses TRBV9 with TRBJ1-1, with 7 bases aligning to TRBD1. CDR1 is SGDLS, CDR2 YYNGEE, per germline. This CDR3 spans 13 amino acids. The junction had 5 bases not matched to a gene; V was cut back by 4 bases and J by 5 bases. The CDR3 DNA reads as TGTGCCAGCAGCCCCAGGGGGAGGACTGAAGCTTTCTTT. Amino acid sequence: CASSPRGRTEAFF.

This chain connects TRBV15 to TRBJ1-5; no reliable D call. This CDR3 has 16 amino acids. Trimming took off 0 bases at V and 9 bases at J, with 18 bases between the two ends. Germline values: CDR1 LNHNV, CDR2 YYDKDF (reference sequence). CDR3 bases: TGTGCCACCAGCAGAGATCATTCGGGAAACGGATGGCCCCAGCATTTT. This translates into CATSRDHSGNGWPQHF.